Included here is one T cell receptor beta chain sequence, with context. What it recognizes is unknown. This CDR3 is built from 16 residues. Preparation of TCR beta libraries was done by quantitative 5'-RACE with molecular barcodes. TCRdb recomputed calls from the 5' RACE reads with MiXCR, one row per CDR3 protein. Counted here are a few hundred thousand distinct CDR3 sequences, around 22% occurring once; the ten biggest clones make up 16%. This sample was included in a study of CD8 T cells in ankylosing spondylitis. Whole-study results and caveats: According to the report, clones linked to the disease were significantly enriched in matched synovial fluid samples taken from ankylosing spondylitis patients. Apparently characteristic of ankylosing spondylitis blood was a TCR beta motif (under ten highly homologous variants).

The sample taken for sequencing was blood, either unsorted or a sorted T cell fraction (not recorded which). The V call is TRBV21-1, the J call TRBJ2-1. TRBV21-1 constitutes a pseudogene. The TCR sequence derives from a male donor with ankylosing spondylitis. The CDR3: CASSEVTGGSYNEQFF. CDR3 DNA: TGTGCCAGCAGCGAGGTTACAGGGGGCTCCTACAATGAGCAGTTCTTC.